The source of this T cell receptor beta chain is a study of OX40 agonist ivuxolimab in advanced cancers. About the full investigation: Ivuxolimab was an agonistic, fully human IgG2 monoclonal antibody directed against OX40 (CD134), a costimulatory receptor. A male proportion of 75% to 85% and a mean age of roughly 55 years, ranging from about 23 to 90, were recorded for the dose-escalation cohort. The paper covers the monotherapy dose-escalation part of the phase I ivuxolimab trial, which included N ≈ 50 patients. Intravenous ivuxolimab was administered to patients every 2 weeks at six dose levels: 0.01, 0.1, 0.3, 1.5, 3 and 10 mg/kg. Peripheral TCRbeta sequencing was intended to test whether TCR sequence diversity was altered and clonal T-cell expansion was caused by ivuxolimab. Patients were allowed to have had prior anti-PD-1, anti-PD-L1 or anti-CTLA-4 therapy, and approximately 40% of the dose-escalation patients had previously received checkpoint inhibitors. Partial responses occurred in three dose-escalation patients, of whom one had hepatocellular carcinoma and two had cutaneous melanoma. Among the approximately 54 dose-escalation patients, 19 had hepatocellular carcinoma, around 15 melanoma, 9 renal cell carcinoma and 9 head and neck cancer. Here is what the overall study found, with its caveats: Partial responders in the 0.1-3.0 mg/kg groups had among the lowest normalized peripheral clonal expansion, especially among CD8+ T cells. Antigen specificity was not determined for the clonally expanded peripheral T cells. After ivuxolimab, CD8+ T cells had more expanded clones than CD4+ T cells on average. Low levels of normalized T-cell clonal expansion were also seen in some patients who did not respond. At doses of 0.1 to 3.0 mg/kg, clonal expansion of both CD4+ and CD8+ T cells in blood was seen between baseline and week 6.

Regarding this clone: This clone's antigen is unknown. No much larger clonotype is one base removed from it; base qualities were not supplied.

Genomic DNA was isolated from the sorted cells so that the TCRbeta CDR3 region could be sequenced. TCRbeta CDR3 regions were sequenced using the immunoSEQ Assay. Here the immuneACCESS table is served through TCRdb, limited to in-frame sequences with V and J called. Missing clones are a known gap in these copies; in checked studies unresolved V genes cover under half, and the rest lacks a known reason. This sample holds 50,000 to 80,000 clones; 70% to 90% were observed only once. The ten biggest clones cover approximately 9.4% of the sample. For this chain, trimming is 3 bases at the V end and 7 bases at the J end, and the number of junction bases without a gene match is 23. Based on the germline V gene, the CDR1 and CDR2 sequences are LGHNA and YSLEER. The CDR3 has 20 amino acids, counting the end cysteine and phenylalanine. Here the CDR3 DNA is all that survives: 60 bases in frame from base 1. Patients with autoimmune disease history or receiving systemic immunosuppression were excluded from the trial. Peripheral blood for TCR sequencing was collected from all dose cohorts at baseline, on cycle 4 day 1, and on cycle 7 day 1. Samples were obtained from an open-label, multicenter, first-in-human phase I dose-escalation trial of ivuxolimab. Adults with locally advanced or metastatic melanoma, renal cell carcinoma, hepatocellular carcinoma or head and neck squamous cell carcinoma were enrolled in the trial. CD4+ and CD8+ T cells were sorted separately from peripheral blood before TCR sequencing.

The TCR comes from an adult with an advanced solid tumor such as melanoma, head and neck, liver or kidney cancer. The rearranged segments are TRBV4-3 and TRBJ2-7; the junction holds 11 bases that match TRBD1. The sequences come from CD4+ or CD8+ T cells sorted from blood, collected in a trial of the OX40 agonist ivuxolimab. The nucleotides are TGCGCCAGCAGCCACTTAATACCGGGACAGGGGGGGACTAAGATTTGGGAGCAGTACTTC. It specifies CASSHLIPGQGGTKIWEQYF.